This paragraph covers one T cell receptor (beta chain) sequence. The antigen is undetermined. Sequencing used immunoSEQ multiplex PCR; TCRdb keeps in-frame clones, though not all of them. The table shows 130,000 to 150,000 clones, with over 75% occurring only once. This specimen belongs to a study of T cell responses to AZD1222 COVID-19 vaccine. Whole-study findings and limits: Donors were chiefly white British, with a greater number of females, and clonal diversity was perhaps underestimated. Every sample of the repertoires postdated the peak T cell response.

The CDR3 covers 14 residues. CDR1 SGHTA and CDR2 FQGTGA come from the germline V gene. The germline V and J ends were trimmed by 5 bases and 0 bases, with 10 bases remaining between them. The clonotype was recovered from an adult who received the MenACWY meningococcal vaccine as a control. This specimen was peripheral blood, taken 28 days after the second dose of the MenACWY control vaccine. The chain joins TRBV7-3 to TRBJ2-5; D possibly corresponds to TRBD1 (6 bases). The CDR3 is CASSASGDQETQYF. CDR3 DNA: TGTGCCAGCAGCGCTTCAGGGGACCAAGAGACCCAGTACTTC.